This passage covers 8 T cell receptor beta chains from one sample sequenced in a study of blood T cell repertoires in COVID-19. Generated by immunoSEQ multiplex PCR, the TCRdb table keeps only in-frame clones and is missing some. The sample holds roughly 250,000 clones, more than 85% seen once. Sequencing was performed on PBMCs or T cells enriched from blood (not recorded which). Receptors were obtained from a woman aged 45-65 years who had recovered from COVID-19.

This clone appeared a single time. This sequence joins TRBV19 and TRBJ1-5; D remains unclear. V lost 4 bases to trimming and J lost 4 bases, with 14 bases between them. This CDR3 contains 15 residues. Germline CDR1 reads LNHDA; CDR2 reads SQIVND (reference sequence). The CDR3 sequence: CASSTAGVPNQPQHF. CDR3 sequence (DNA): TGTGCCAGTAGTACCGCGGGCGTCCCAAATCAGCCCCAGCATTTT.

The chain combines TRBV7-9 with TRBJ2-2; 13 bases line up with TRBD2. The V gene end was trimmed by 10 bases and the J gene end by 1 base; junction bases not matched to a gene: 15. The germline V gene has CDR1 SEHNR and CDR2 FQNEAQ (reference sequence). CDR3 size: 19 residues. Here the CDR3 reads CATSAGTSGTYRNTGELFF. In DNA form, the CDR3 reads TGTGCCACCTCCGCCGGGACTAGCGGGACGTATCGGAACACCGGGGAGCTGTTTTTT.

The genes are TRBV5-1 and TRBJ1-6; D uncertain. The V gene's germline CDR1 is SGHRS and CDR2 YFSETQ. The CDR3 is made up of 13 amino acids. The ends were cut back, 4 bases at V and 10 bases at J, with 12 bases in the middle. This CDR3 reads CASSPVPFSPLHF. The CDR3 DNA is TGCGCCAGCAGCCCGGTTCCTTTCTCACCCCTCCACTTT. Drawing the rest from reference TRBV5-1 and TRBJ1-6, the complete variable domain is KAGVTQTPRYLIKTRGQQVTLSCSPISGHRSVSWYQQTPGQGLQFLFEYFSETQRNKGNFPGRFSGRQFSNSRSEMNVSTLELGDSALYLCASSPVPFSPLHFGNGTRLTVT.

The rearrangement joins TRBV18 to TRBJ1-1; D may be TRBD1 (6 bases). Per the germline V gene, CDR1 is KGHSH and CDR2 is LQKENI. This CDR3 has 15 amino acids. Trimming cost V 3 bases and J 1 base, with 12 bases left between them. In DNA, the CDR3 is TGTGCCAGCTCACCCTCGGTACAGGGGAACACTGAAGCTTTCTTT. Translated, it gives CASSPSVQGNTEAFF. The entire variable domain, with the rest obtained from reference TRBV18 and TRBJ1-1, is as follows: NAGVMQNPRHLVRRRGQEARLRCSPMKGHSHVYWYRQLPEEGLKFMVYLQKENIIDESGMPKERFSAEFPKEGPSILRIQQVVRGDSAAYFCASSPSVQGNTEAFFGQGTRLTVV.

The V call is TRBV4-2, the J call TRBJ1-2; D gene ambiguous. Germline CDR1 LGHNA, CDR2 YNFKEQ. The germline V and J ends were trimmed by 0 bases and 3 bases, with 8 bases remaining between them. The CDR3 contains 14 residues. The CDR3 nucleotides are TGTGCCAGCAGCCAAGAAGTCAGATACTATGGCTACACCTTC. It translates to CASSQEVRYYGYTF.

This chain connects TRBV7-2 to TRBJ1-3; TRBD1 agrees at 7 bases. The germline gives CDR1 SGHTA, CDR2 FQGNSA. V was clipped by 4 bases and J by 3 bases; unmatched bases: 6. The CDR3 length is 15 residues. The CDR3 protein is CASSSRGLGGNTIYF. The CDR3, as DNA: TGTGCCAGCAGCTCCAGGGGGTTGGGTGGAAACACCATATATTTT.

This rearrangement joins TRBV5-1 to TRBJ1-1, with D perhaps TRBD1 (6 bases). The CDR3 runs 17 residues. Trimming removed 4 bases from V and 0 bases from J, with 19 bases in between. Germline CDR1 reads SGHRS; CDR2 reads YFSETQ. For the CDR3, the DNA is TGCGCCAGCAGCCCTATGACAGGCTCGTTCATGAACACTGAAGCTTTCTTT. Translated, it gives CASSPMTGSFMNTEAFF.

This clone appeared once. The rearrangement joins TRBV21-1 to TRBJ2-1; the D segment call TRBD2 is taken from the table without a DNA check. TRBV21-1 is shown as a pseudogene. The CDR3 sequence is 15 residues long. The chain's CDR3 is CASTSTSGSELEQFF. In DNA, the CDR3 is TGTGCCAGCACTTCAACTAGCGGGAGCGAACTTGAGCAGTTCTTC.